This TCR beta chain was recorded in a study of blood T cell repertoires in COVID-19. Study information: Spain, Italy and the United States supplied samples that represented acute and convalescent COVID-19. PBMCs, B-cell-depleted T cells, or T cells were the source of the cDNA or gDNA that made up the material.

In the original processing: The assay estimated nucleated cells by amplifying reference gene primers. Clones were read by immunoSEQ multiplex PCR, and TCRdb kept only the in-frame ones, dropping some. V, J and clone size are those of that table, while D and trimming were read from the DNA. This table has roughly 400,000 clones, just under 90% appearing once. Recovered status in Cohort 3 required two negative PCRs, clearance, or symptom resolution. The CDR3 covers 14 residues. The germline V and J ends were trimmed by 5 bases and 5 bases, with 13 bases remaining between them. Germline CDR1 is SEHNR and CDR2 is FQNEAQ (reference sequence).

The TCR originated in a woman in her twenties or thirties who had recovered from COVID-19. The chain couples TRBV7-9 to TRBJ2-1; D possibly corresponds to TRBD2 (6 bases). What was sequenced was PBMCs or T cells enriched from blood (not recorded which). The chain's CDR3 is CASSRGTTNNEQFF. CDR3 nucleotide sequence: TGTGCCAGCAGCCGCGGGACGACCAACAATGAGCAGTTCTTC. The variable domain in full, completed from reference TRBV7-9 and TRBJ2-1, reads DTGVSQNPRHKITKRGQNVTFRCDPISEHNRLYWYRQTLGQGPEFLTYFQNEAQLEKSRLLSDRFSAERPKGSFSTLEIQRTEQGDSAMYLCASSRGTTNNEQFFGPGTRLTVL.